Presented here are 20 T cell receptor beta chains from one specimen sequenced in a study of blood T cell repertoires in COVID-19. Profiling relied on immunoSEQ multiplex PCR, and the TCRdb table lists in-frame clones only, not all of them. Of a few hundred thousand clones in the sample, 85% to 90% were seen once. Specimen: peripheral blood. These receptors were taken from a young woman with COVID-19, enrolled during active disease.

The chain has TRBV3-1 (or the pseudogene TRBV3-2) and TRBJ2-7; 11 bases match TRBD2. The junction had 8 bases not matched to a gene; V was cut back by 1 base and J by 3 bases. The CDR3 sequence is 17 residues long. The germline V gene has CDR1 LGHDT and CDR2 YNNKEL (reference sequence). CDR3 bases: TGTGCCAGCAGCCAAGCCCTAGCGGGAGGCCCCGACTACGAGCAGTACTTC. Translation: CASSQALAGGPDYEQYF.

This chain joins TRBV7-2 and TRBJ1-2; D call uncertain. This CDR3 comprises 14 residues. Germline assignment: CDR1 SGHTA and CDR2 FQGNSA. With 2 bases removed from V and 4 bases from J, the gap between germline ends came to 11 bases. This CDR3 reads CASSLIAVFYGYTF. Written as DNA, the CDR3 is TGTGCCAGCAGCTTAATAGCGGTCTTCTATGGCTACACCTTC. Combining the CDR3 with reference TRBV7-2 and TRBJ1-2 gives the whole variable domain GAGVSQSPSNKVTEKGKDVELRCDPISGHTALYWYRQSLGQGLEFLIYFQGNSAPDKSGLPSDRFSAERTGGSVSTLTIQRTQQEDSAVYLCASSLIAVFYGYTFGSGTRLTVV.

The genes are TRBV21-1 and TRBJ2-3; the table's D call of TRBD2 was not tested on the DNA. TRBV21-1 is flagged as a pseudogene. The CDR3 is made up of 17 amino acids. The CDR3 here is CASSKVRGGSGRDTQYF. The CDR3 bases are TGTGCCAGCAGCAAAGTCCGGGGCGGGAGTGGTAGGGATACGCAGTATTTT.

The CDR3 nucleotides are TGCGCCAGCAGCCCAGGTCACGGGGTGAACACTGAAGCTTTCTTT. As protein: CASSPGHGVNTEAFF. This chain joins TRBV5-1 and TRBJ1-1; D not resolved. This CDR3 is built from 15 residues. The germline V gene encodes CDR1 SGHRS and CDR2 YFSETQ. Deletions cut 4 bases from V and 0 bases from J, with 13 bases between. The variable domain in full, completed from reference TRBV5-1 and TRBJ1-1, reads KAGVTQTPRYLIKTRGQQVTLSCSPISGHRSVSWYQQTPGQGLQFLFEYFSETQRNKGNFPGRFSGRQFSNSRSEMNVSTLELGDSALYLCASSPGHGVNTEAFFGQGTRLTVV.

The chain carries TRBV11-2 and TRBJ1-2; 9 bases agree with TRBD1. V trimming: 1 base; J trimming: 3 bases; junction bases outside the gene matches: 0. The CDR3 is 14 amino acids. Germline-derived CDR1 and CDR2 are SGHAT and FQNNGV. Here the CDR3 reads CASSLGTGDYGYTF. In DNA, the CDR3 is TGTGCCAGCAGCTTAGGGACAGGGGACTATGGCTACACCTTC.

V and J are TRBV2 and TRBJ1-2, with 7 nucleotides matching TRBD1. The V segment lost 0 bases and the J segment 4 bases; nucleotides outside the gene matches: 2. The germline V gene encodes CDR1 SNHLY and CDR2 FYNNEI. The CDR3 totals 14 residues. The CDR3 bases are TGTGCCAGCAGTGAAGCCGGGACAGTCTATGGCTACACCTTC. Amino acid sequence: CASSEAGTVYGYTF.

The chain has TRBV6-5 and TRBJ1-1; D uncertain. CDR1 and CDR2 (germline): MNHEY, SVGAGI. This CDR3 spans 15 amino acids. V gave up 0 bases and J gave up 2 bases, with 10 bases separating them. DNA for the CDR3: TGTGCCAGCAGTTACTCCTGGGAGGTTAACACTGAAGCTTTCTTT. This translates into CASSYSWEVNTEAFF.

This chain joins TRBV5-4 and TRBJ1-1; maybe TRBD1 (5 bases). The V and J ends lost 3 bases and 1 base respectively, with 7 bases between them. Germline CDR1 and CDR2: SGHNT and YYREEE (reference sequence). This CDR3 is 13 amino acids long. DNA of the CDR3: TGTGCCAGCAGCTACGGACAGAACACTGAAGCTTTCTTT. Amino acid sequence: CASSYGQNTEAFF.

In nucleotides, the CDR3 is TGTGCCAGCAGTTTATGGGCAGGGTCGAACACCGGGGAGCTGTTTTTT. Protein: CASSLWAGSNTGELFF. This chain uses TRBV28 with TRBJ2-2, with D possibly being TRBD1 (5 bases). The CDR3 loop spans 16 amino acids. V lost 0 bases and J 0 bases, leaving 8 bases between the germline ends. CDR1 is MDHEN and CDR2 is SYDVKM in the germline V gene.

The V and J genes are TRBV29-1 and TRBJ2-3; 7 bases agree with TRBD2. The CDR3 runs to 13 residues. With V trimmed by 8 bases and J by 5 bases, 10 bases remained unmatched. The germline CDR1 and CDR2 sequences are SQVTM and ANQGSEA. DNA for the CDR3: TGCAGCCCCGGCGGGGAGGGTGGAGATACGCAGTATTTT. This codes for CSPGGEGGDTQYF.

The chain uses TRBV25-1 and TRBJ1-1; unclear D gene. V gave up 4 bases and J gave up 0 bases, with 12 bases separating them. Germline V CDR1 and CDR2: MGHDK, SYGVNS. The CDR3 is 15 residues long. CDR3 protein: CASSAQVGMNTEAFF. The CDR3 DNA follows: TGTGCCAGCAGTGCCCAGGTCGGGATGAACACTGAAGCTTTCTTT.

The chain links TRBV5-4 to TRBJ1-6; 9 bases agree with TRBD1. V lost 6 bases and J lost 7; bases outside the gene matches: 8. The CDR3 extends over 15 amino acids. CDR1 and CDR2 from the germline V gene are SGHNT and YYREEE (reference sequence). CDR3 sequence reads: CASTYGDRANSPLHF. The CDR3 region has the DNA TGTGCCAGCACCTACGGGGACAGGGCAAATTCACCCCTCCACTTT.

The rearrangement joins TRBV5-1 to TRBJ2-3; no reliable D call. CDR1 and CDR2 (germline): SGHRS, YFSETQ. The ends were cut back, 4 bases at V and 1 base at J, with 7 bases in the middle. The CDR3 consists of 13 residues. CDR3: CASSPTRTDTQYF. The CDR3 coding sequence is TGCGCCAGCAGCCCTACCCGCACAGATACGCAGTATTTT.

The V gene is TRBV4-2, the J gene TRBJ1-2; D not resolved. This CDR3 spans 13 amino acids. Germline-derived CDR1 and CDR2 are LGHNA and YNFKEQ. V lost 8 bases and J 0 bases, leaving 10 bases between the germline ends. The CDR3 nucleotides are TGTGCCAGCTCCCGGGCAGCTAACTATGGCTACACCTTC. It specifies CASSRAANYGYTF.

CDR3 protein: CAWSVVRTGYGYTF. The CDR3 DNA reads TGTGCCTGGAGTGTAGTCCGGACAGGCTATGGCTACACCTTC. V gene TRBV30 combines with J gene TRBJ1-2; TRBD1 aligns across 7 bases. There are 14 residues in the CDR3. The V and J ends lost 0 bases and 4 bases, in that order; junction bases with no gene match: 5. Germline V gene data show CDR1 as GTSNPN and CDR2 as SVGIG (reference sequence). The variable domain in full, completed from reference TRBV30 and TRBJ1-2, reads SQTIHQWPATLVQPVGSPLSLECTVEGTSNPNLYWYRQAAGRGLQLLFYSVGIGQISSEVPQNLSASRPQDRQFILSSKKLLLSDSGFYLCAWSVVRTGYGYTFGSGTRLTVV.

The chain couples TRBV14 to TRBJ1-4; weak D call: TRBD1 (6 bases). The CDR3 contains 13 residues. The germline CDR1 and CDR2 sequences are SGHDN and FVKESK. V lost 5 bases and J 11 bases, leaving 15 bases between the germline ends. The CDR3 nucleotides read TGTGCCAGCAGCAGAACGCTACAGGGCAAACTGTTTTTT. Translation gives CASSRTLQGKLFF. Based on the CDR3 plus reference TRBV14 and TRBJ1-4, the full variable domain is EAGVTQFPSHSVIEKGQTVTLRCDPISGHDNLYWYRRVMGKEIKFLLHFVKESKQDESGMPNNRFLAERTGGTYSTLKVQPAELEDSGVYFCASSRTLQGKLFFGSGTQLSVL.

This chain uses TRBV4-1 with TRBJ1-6, with TRBD1 matching over 8 bases. V lost 4 bases, J lost 7 bases, and 6 bases stayed unmatched. CDR3 size: 15 residues. Germline assignment: CDR1 MGHRA and CDR2 YSYEKL. The CDR3 is CASSPGTGRNSPLHF. Written as DNA, the CDR3 is TGCGCCAGCAGCCCCGGGACAGGTCGAAATTCACCCCTCCACTTT.

CDR3 nucleotide sequence: TGCGCCAGCAGCTTGGAGACTAGCGGGGTTATCAATGAGCAGTTCTTC. Residues: CASSLETSGVINEQFF. The V call is TRBV5-1, the J call TRBJ2-1, with 11 bases fitting TRBD2. Trimming cost V 0 bases and J 6 bases; bases outside gene matches: 5. There are 16 residues in the CDR3. Germline loops: CDR1 SGHRS, CDR2 YFSETQ.

This clone was counted only a few times. The V and J genes are TRBV4-1 and TRBJ2-3, with D perhaps matching TRBD2 (5 bases). CDR3 size: 15 residues. Per germline, CDR1 MGHRA and CDR2 YSYEKL. The V end lost 8 bases, the J end lost 2 bases, and 17 bases lay between the germline ends. CDR3 in DNA: TGCGCCAGCGCTGAAGGGAGCGGCCACACAGATACGCAGTATTTT. It codes for CASAEGSGHTDTQYF.

In this sample, this clone turned up once. The chain links TRBV2 to TRBJ2-7; 8 bases map to TRBD1. The CDR3 loop spans 13 amino acids. V gave up 8 bases and J gave up 2 bases; unmatched junction bases: 5. The germline V gene encodes CDR1 SNHLY and CDR2 FYNNEI. CDR3: CASATGGPYEQYF. In DNA form, the CDR3 reads TGTGCCAGCGCCACAGGGGGGCCCTACGAGCAGTACTTC.